Listed here are 31 T cell receptor beta chains from one sample, sequenced in a study of cytomegalovirus exposure and HLA in healthy donors. The PCR used 60 Vbeta and 13 Jbeta primers. Clones were read by immunoSEQ multiplex PCR, and TCRdb kept only the in-frame ones, dropping some. This sample carries 200,000 or so clones, around 76% of them seen once, and the ten largest clones take around 0.63%. Sequencing was done on a sample of PBMCs. These receptors originate from a young man in good health and CMV-seronegative.

The CDR3 region is CASRTGTGTPGGANVLTF. CDR3 bases: TGTGCCAGCAGGACCGGGACAGGCACCCCTGGAGGGGCCAACGTCCTGACTTTC. This chain connects TRBV2 to TRBJ2-6; the match to TRBD1 covers 8 bases. This CDR3 is 18 amino acids long. V gave up 6 bases and J gave up 4 bases; unmatched junction bases: 14. The germline CDR1 and CDR2 sequences are SNHLY and FYNNEI.

The chain links TRBV6-1 to TRBJ1-2; 7 positions match TRBD1. Germline CDR1 reads MNHNS; CDR2 reads SASEGT. This CDR3 is 15 amino acids long. V dropped 1 base and J dropped 2; count of bases not matched to a gene: 4. The CDR3 sequence is CASSEVRTGNYGYTF. CDR3 nucleotide sequence: TGTGCCAGCAGTGAAGTGAGGACAGGAAACTATGGCTACACCTTC.

This chain joins TRBV19 and TRBJ1-5, with a tentative D call TRBD1 (5 bases). The germline CDR1 and CDR2 sequences are LNHDA and SQIVND (reference sequence). V was cut by 5 bases and J by 12 bases, with 14 bases left in between. CDR3 length equals 12 residues. The CDR3 sequence: CASSSRQSSQHF. For the CDR3, the DNA is TGTGCCAGTAGTTCTCGACAGAGTAGCCAGCATTTT.

This chain joins TRBV27 and TRBJ1-2, with D uncertain. Germline loops: CDR1 MNHEY, CDR2 SMNVEV (reference sequence). This CDR3 region has 13 residues. Trimming cost V 6 bases and J 2 bases, with 10 bases left between them. The CDR3 here is CASRGEGNYGYTF. CDR3 nucleotide sequence: TGTGCCAGCAGGGGTGAGGGCAACTATGGCTACACCTTC.

This clone has only a few counts. V usage is TRBV11-1 and J usage is TRBJ2-3; 7 bases fit TRBD1. Germline CDR1 SGHAT, CDR2 FQDESV (reference sequence). The CDR3 consists of 15 residues. With 1 base clipped from V and 2 bases from J, the junction kept 3 bases outside the gene matches. CDR3 coding DNA: TGTGCCAGCAGCTTAGGACAGGGAGACACAGATACGCAGTATTTT. Encoded protein: CASSLGQGDTDTQYF.

The chain recombines TRBV7-9 with TRBJ2-2; TRBD2 matches at 11 bases. V trimming: 3 bases; J trimming: 9 bases; junction bases outside the gene matches: 9. The length of the CDR3 is 16 residues. Germline-derived CDR1 and CDR2 are SEHNR and FQNEAQ (reference sequence). The CDR3 reads CASSFPLAGGLRELFF. The CDR3, as DNA: TGTGCCAGCAGCTTCCCGCTAGCGGGAGGTTTAAGGGAGCTGTTTTTT.

The chain uses TRBV9 and TRBJ2-1, with 9 nucleotides matching TRBD2. J was trimmed by 0 bases and V by 4 bases; bases with no gene match: 5. The CDR3 is made up of 16 amino acids. Germline-derived CDR1 and CDR2 are SGDLS and YYNGEE. In nucleotides, the CDR3 is TGTGCCAGCAGCACCGCTAGCGGGAACTCCTACAATGAGCAGTTCTTC. Translation gives CASSTASGNSYNEQFF. Full variable domain (missing parts from reference TRBV9 and TRBJ2-1): DSGVTQTPKHLITATGQRVTLRCSPRSGDLSVYWYQQSLDQGLQFLIQYYNGEERAKGNILERFSAQQFPDLHSELNLSSLELGDSALYFCASSTASGNSYNEQFFGPGTRLTVL.

This clone has a single count. CDR3 nucleotide sequence: TGTGCCAGCATGCGGACAGGGGGGAACTATGGCTACACCTTC. Translating gives CASMRTGGNYGYTF. The chain uses TRBV6-1 and TRBJ1-2; 10 positions match TRBD1. This CDR3 comprises 14 residues. CDR1 and CDR2 from the germline V gene are MNHNS and SASEGT. With V trimmed by 7 bases and J by 2 bases, 4 bases remained unmatched.

V and J are TRBV27 and TRBJ1-5; D unresolved. The CDR3 consists of 15 residues. In germline, CDR1 is MNHEY, CDR2 SMNVEV (reference sequence). Trimming shortened V by 3 bases and J by 2 bases, and 11 bases separated the two germline ends. The CDR3 protein is CASSLRNLGNQPQHF. The DNA for the CDR3 is TGTGCCAGCAGTTTGAGGAACTTGGGCAATCAGCCCCAGCATTTT.

The genes are TRBV6-1 and TRBJ2-1; 8 nucleotides match TRBD1. CDR3 length: 14 residues. CDR1 and CDR2 (germline): MNHNS, SASEGT. With 3 bases clipped from V and 3 bases from J, the junction kept 1 base outside the gene matches. The CDR3 spells CASSDRGRYNEQFF. For the CDR3, the DNA is TGTGCCAGCAGTGACAGGGGGCGCTACAATGAGCAGTTCTTC.

This clone occurred a few times. This chain joins TRBV11-2 and TRBJ2-7; D is undetermined. CDR3 size: 13 residues. CDR1 and CDR2 from the germline V gene are SGHAT and FQNNGV. The V gene lost 1 base and the J gene lost 0 bases, with 4 bases spanning the gap. As DNA, the CDR3 is TGTGCCAGCAGCTTAGCCCACTCCTACGAGCAGTACTTC. This gives the protein CASSLAHSYEQYF.

CDR3 protein: CASSHNNEQFF. The CDR3 DNA follows: TGTGCCAGCAGCCATAACAATGAGCAGTTCTTC. The chain joins TRBV14 to TRBJ2-1; no clear D gene. The CDR3 covers 11 residues. Looked up from germline, CDR1 is SGHDN and CDR2 is FVKESK. Trimming took off 3 bases at V and 5 bases at J, with 2 bases between the two ends.

The chain joins TRBV4-2 to TRBJ1-1; tentatively, D is TRBD1 (5 bases). CDR1 is LGHNA, CDR2 YNFKEQ, per germline. This CDR3 has 15 amino acids. V was clipped by 1 base and J by 4 bases, with 13 bases between them. The DNA of the CDR3 is TGTGCCAGCAGCCAAGTCTGGGGCATCTCCACTGAAGCTTTCTTT. It specifies CASSQVWGISTEAFF.

This clone occurred a few times. J is TRBJ2-2 and V is TRBV6-5, with 8 bases fitting TRBD1. Germline CDR1 MNHEY, CDR2 SVGAGI. V lost 6 bases to trimming and J lost 3 bases; unmatched junction nucleotides: 6. The CDR3 covers 15 residues. The CDR3 coding sequence is TGTGCCAGCAGAACCCGGACAGGGCACACCGGGGAGCTGTTTTTT. The encoded protein is CASRTRTGHTGELFF.

This CDR3 is CASSLTGQGAYEQYF. CDR3 in DNA: TGTGCCAGCAGCTTAACGGGACAGGGGGCCTACGAGCAGTACTTC. The chain recombines TRBV7-9 with TRBJ2-7, with 11 bases fitting TRBD1. The CDR3 totals 15 residues. Trimming took 2 bases from V and 2 from J; bases not matched to a gene: 2. Germline values: CDR1 SEHNR, CDR2 FQNEAQ (reference sequence).

This rearrangement joins TRBV4-1 to TRBJ2-5; D remains unclear. Germline assignment: CDR1 MGHRA and CDR2 YSYEKL. With 1 base removed from V and 0 bases from J, the gap between germline ends came to 6 bases. This CDR3 region has 14 residues. The DNA for the CDR3 is TGCGCCAGCAGCCAAGCTAAGTACCAAGAGACCCAGTACTTC. Its protein product is CASSQAKYQETQYF.

The chain employs TRBV9 and TRBJ2-7; weak D call: TRBD2 (6 bases). Trimming took off 0 bases at V and 2 bases at J, with 15 bases between the two ends. CDR1 and CDR2 from the germline V gene are SGDLS and YYNGEE. The CDR3 spans 16 residues. Written as DNA, the CDR3 is TGTGCCAGCAGCGTAGATGCCAGCGGGCCCACCTACGAGCAGTACTTC. It is translated as CASSVDASGPTYEQYF.

This clone was observed a few times. The V call is TRBV27, the J call TRBJ1-5; 10 nucleotides line up with TRBD1. Trimming cost V 10 bases and J 7 bases; bases outside gene matches: 10. The CDR3 has 14 amino acids. From germline, CDR1 is MNHEY and CDR2 SMNVEV (reference sequence). CDR3 nucleotides: TGTGCCACCGCACGGACAGGGGGTGTGCAGCCCCAGCATTTT. Its translation is CATARTGGVQPQHF.

DNA of the CDR3: TGTGCCAGCAGCAAACGAGTCGTCTATGGCTACACCTTC. Translation gives CASSKRVVYGYTF. V and J are TRBV21-1 and TRBJ1-2. TRBV21-1 represents a pseudogene. The CDR3 extends over 13 amino acids.

In its sample, this clone was seen a few times. The chain couples TRBV6-1 to TRBJ2-1, with 9 bases matching TRBD2. Germline CDR1 MNHNS, CDR2 SASEGT. V shed 4 bases, J shed 14 bases, and the junction held 15 bases outside the gene matches. CDR3 length equals 15 residues. CDR3 sequence reads: CASSGGPSGRPPKFF. CDR3 bases: TGTGCCAGCAGTGGGGGACCGAGCGGGAGGCCCCCAAAGTTCTTC.

The gene calls are TRBV6-5 and TRBJ2-7, with TRBD1 identical over 9 bases. Germline-derived CDR1 and CDR2 are MNHEY and SVGAGI. CDR3 length equals 14 residues. The ends lost 6 bases at V and 4 bases at J; junction bases unmatched: 7. The CDR3 sequence is CASSSRQGDYEQYF. CDR3 DNA: TGTGCCAGCAGCTCCCGACAGGGGGATTACGAGCAGTACTTC.

CDR3 sequence reads: CAATRQTNSYEQYF. In nucleotides, the CDR3 is TGTGCAGCCACCCGACAGACCAACTCCTACGAGCAGTACTTC. This chain links TRBV6-1 with TRBJ2-7; maybe TRBD1 (5 bases). Per germline, CDR1 MNHNS and CDR2 SASEGT. The CDR3 has 14 residues.

This rearrangement joins TRBV19 to TRBJ1-4; D is possibly TRBD1 (6 bases). Per the germline V gene, CDR1 is LNHDA and CDR2 is SQIVND (reference sequence). The CDR3 has 13 residues. V lost 5 bases to trimming and J lost 7 bases, with 11 bases between them. As DNA, the CDR3 is TGTGCCAGTAGTCAGGGGATGGGTGAAAAACTGTTTTTT. Protein product: CASSQGMGEKLFF.

The chain has TRBV9 and TRBJ2-3; 7 bases are a match to TRBD2. This CDR3 is built from 18 residues. Germline V gene lookup returns CDR1 SGDLS and CDR2 YYNGEE. The V and J ends lost 3 bases and 2 bases, in that order; junction bases with no gene match: 15. CDR3 protein: CASSGGGRLPTPTDTQYF. In nucleotides, the CDR3 is TGTGCCAGCAGCGGGGGGGGTCGTTTACCAACCCCCACAGATACGCAGTATTTT.

The chain links TRBV5-1 to TRBJ1-2; D is possibly TRBD1 (5 bases). Germline CDR1 reads SGHRS; CDR2 reads YFSETQ. V lost 4 bases to trimming and J lost 2 bases, with 24 bases between them. The CDR3 has 18 amino acids. The CDR3 loop reads CASSPAGRGGPKNYGYTF. The CDR3 DNA follows: TGCGCCAGCAGCCCCGCAGGGAGGGGAGGGCCCAAGAACTATGGCTACACCTTC.

The chain recombines TRBV5-1 with TRBJ2-2, with D perhaps matching TRBD1 (6 bases). Trimming pared 0 bases from V and 5 bases from J, leaving 11 bases between. CDR3 length: 15 residues. The germline V gene encodes CDR1 SGHRS and CDR2 YFSETQ. DNA of the CDR3: TGCGCCAGCAGCTTGGTCGTAGGGGGAACCGGGGAGCTGTTTTTT. It specifies CASSLVVGGTGELFF.

This chain links TRBV10-2 with TRBJ1-5; 11 bases fit TRBD1. V lost 6 bases, J lost 1 base, and 2 bases stayed unmatched. CDR3 size: 15 residues. Germline V gene data show CDR1 as WSHSY and CDR2 as SAAADI. In DNA, the CDR3 is TGCGCCAGCAGCCGGACAGGGGGCAGCAATCAGCCCCAGCATTTT. It translates to CASSRTGGSNQPQHF.

The chain is built from TRBV5-1 and TRBJ2-5; 9 positions agree with TRBD1. The trim removed 4 bases at V and 4 bases at J, leaving 2 bases unmatched. CDR3 length: 13 amino acids. Germline V CDR1 and CDR2: SGHRS, YFSETQ. CDR3 bases: TGCGCCAGCAGCACAGGGGGCTCAGAGACCCAGTACTTC. This sequence encodes CASSTGGSETQYF.

This clone was counted only a few times. This chain uses TRBV15 with TRBJ2-5; no reliable D call. The V gene lost 1 base and the J gene lost 0 bases, with 6 bases spanning the gap. The CDR3 has 14 residues. Germline values: CDR1 LNHNV, CDR2 YYDKDF (reference sequence). The CDR3 DNA reads TGTGCCACCAGCAGAGTTTCGGACCAAGAGACCCAGTACTTC. Protein product: CATSRVSDQETQYF.

This clone was counted between two and nine times. The V and J genes are TRBV6-5 and TRBJ1-2; TRBD1 aligns across 8 bases. With 6 bases clipped from V and 0 bases from J, the junction kept 3 bases outside the gene matches. The V gene's germline CDR1 is MNHEY and CDR2 SVGAGI. The CDR3 is made up of 14 amino acids. This CDR3 reads CASRTGGSNYGYTF. CDR3 sequence (DNA): TGTGCCAGCAGAACAGGGGGTTCTAACTATGGCTACACCTTC.

J is TRBJ2-2 and V is TRBV6-5; D uncertain. V lost 4 bases and J lost 3, with 9 bases in between. CDR1 and CDR2 (germline): MNHEY, SVGAGI. The CDR3 sequence is 14 residues long. The CDR3 spells CASSLYTDTGELFF. CDR3 sequence (DNA): TGTGCCAGCAGTTTATACACAGACACCGGGGAGCTGTTTTTT.